Each of the 22 T cell receptor beta chains below was sequenced from the same sample in a study of blood T cell repertoires in COVID-19. Produced via immunoSEQ multiplex PCR; TCRdb's table is partial and in-frame only. The table lists more than 300,000 clones, about 89% of them singletons, with 10% in the top ten. The sample consisted of peripheral blood. All receptors derive from a woman aged 25 to 45 with COVID-19, enrolled during active disease.

The CDR3 is CASSPNRVGETQYF. As DNA, the CDR3 is TGTGCCAGCAGTCCTAACAGGGTTGGGGAGACCCAGTACTTC. This rearrangement joins TRBV11-2 to TRBJ2-5; D might be TRBD1 (6 bases). This CDR3 contains 14 residues. V lost 6 bases to trimming and J lost 5 bases, with 16 bases between them. Germline values: CDR1 SGHAT, CDR2 FQNNGV.

The chain has TRBV19 and TRBJ2-5; TRBD2 is a possible D gene (5 bases). V lost 5 bases to trimming and J lost 1 base, with 14 bases between them. Germline CDR1 is LNHDA and CDR2 is SQIVND (reference sequence). The CDR3 covers 15 residues. CDR3 bases: TGTGCCAGTAGTCGCTCTGAGGACTTCCAAGAGACCCAGTACTTC. Translated: CASSRSEDFQETQYF. Full variable domain (rest looked up from reference TRBV19 and TRBJ2-5): DGGITQSPKYLFRKEGQNVTLSCEQNLNHDAMYWYRQDPGQGLRLIYYSQIVNDFQKGDIAEGYSVSREKKESFPLTVTSAQKNPTAFYLCASSRSEDFQETQYFGPGTRLLVL.

V and J are TRBV7-2 and TRBJ2-2, with D perhaps matching TRBD1 (6 bases). CDR3 length equals 14 residues. With 7 bases removed from V and 6 bases from J, the gap between germline ends came to 15 bases. Germline loops: CDR1 SGHTA, CDR2 FQGNSA. The CDR3 spells CASIPTRGAGELFF. DNA of the CDR3: TGTGCCAGCATCCCAACCAGGGGAGCCGGGGAGCTGTTTTTT.

V usage is TRBV21-1 and J usage is TRBJ2-7; the table calls TRBD1, which could not be checked here. TRBV21-1 is classified as a pseudogene. The CDR3 has 15 amino acids. In DNA, the CDR3 is TGTGCCAGCAGCAAAAGGATAGGGGGATCTCCCGAGCAGTACTTC. Residues: CASSKRIGGSPEQYF.

The rearrangement uses TRBV2 and TRBJ2-1; 11 bases map to TRBD2. This CDR3 has 15 amino acids. With V trimmed by 6 bases and J by 1 base, 2 bases remained unmatched. Germline lookup yields CDR1 SNHLY and CDR2 FYNNEI. The CDR3 sequence is CASRIAGGSYNEQFF. The CDR3 region has the DNA TGTGCCAGCAGAATAGCGGGAGGGTCCTACAATGAGCAGTTCTTC.

In this sample, this clone turned up a few times. The chain uses TRBV6-2 or TRBV6-3 and TRBJ1-5, with 8 bases matching TRBD1. The CDR3 runs to 18 residues. The V gene end was trimmed by 1 base and the J gene end by 5 bases; junction bases not matched to a gene: 13. CDR1 is MNHEY, CDR2 SVGEGT, per germline. The CDR3 spells CASSYLIPGQGHYQPQHF. In nucleotides, the CDR3 is TGTGCCAGCAGTTACTTAATTCCAGGACAGGGACATTATCAGCCCCAGCATTTT.

The chain has TRBV5-1 and TRBJ1-4, with 8 positions matching TRBD1. Germline V gives CDR1 SGHRS, CDR2 YFSETQ. V gave up 0 bases and J gave up 10 bases; unmatched junction bases: 5. CDR3 length: 14 residues. CDR3 sequence: CASSLGDRGGKLFF. The CDR3 DNA reads TGCGCCAGCAGCTTGGGAGACAGGGGTGGAAAACTGTTTTTT.

The rearrangement uses TRBV12-3 or TRBV12-4 and TRBJ2-7; D ambiguous. The CDR3 has 11 residues. V was cut by 5 bases and J by 3 bases, with 5 bases left in between. CDR3 coding DNA: TGTGCCAGCAGTCCCAACTACGAGCAGTACTTC. Translation gives CASSPNYEQYF.

This clone has more than one count but fewer than ten. V usage is TRBV10-3 and J usage is TRBJ1-2; 7 nucleotides agree with TRBD1. The CDR3 is made up of 13 amino acids. Per germline, CDR1 ENHRY and CDR2 SYGVKD. The V segment lost 7 bases and the J segment 4 bases; nucleotides outside the gene matches: 6. CDR3 protein: CAITTGAGYGYTF. CDR3 DNA sequence: TGTGCCATCACCACAGGGGCGGGCTATGGCTACACCTTC.

The chain couples TRBV12-3 or TRBV12-4 to TRBJ1-4; 8 bases map to TRBD1. The ends lost 5 bases at V and 15 bases at J; junction bases unmatched: 11. The CDR3 sequence is 13 residues long. CDR3 protein: CASSPRQGASVFF. The CDR3 DNA is TGTGCCAGCAGTCCGCGGCAGGGGGCATCTGTGTTTTTT.

The gene calls are TRBV5-1 and TRBJ2-1, with TRBD2 as a possible D gene (6 bases). V lost 3 bases, J lost 6 bases, and 16 bases lay in between. The CDR3 length is 15 residues. Germline V CDR1 and CDR2: SGHRS, YFSETQ. In nucleotides, the CDR3 is TGCGCCAGCAGCTCCGCGGCGGGATTCGCCAATGAGCAGTTCTTC. Amino acid sequence: CASSSAAGFANEQFF.

The chain has TRBV10-1 and TRBJ2-2; no clear D. The V and J ends lost 1 base and 6 bases respectively, with 6 bases between them. Germline values: CDR1 WNHNN, CDR2 SYGVQD (reference sequence). The CDR3 extends over 13 amino acids. CDR3 coding DNA: TGCGCCAGCAGTGAGTACCGGGCCGGGGAGCTGTTTTTT. It translates to CASSEYRAGELFF.

A single count supports this clone. The chain employs TRBV7-9 and TRBJ1-2; 7 nucleotides line up with TRBD1. Germline trimming cut 2 bases from V and 4 bases from J; bases unmatched to any gene: 1. The CDR3 covers 13 residues. Germline V lookup: CDR1 SEHNR, CDR2 FQNEAQ (reference sequence). CDR3 DNA: TGTGCCAGCAGCTTACCAGGGGGCTATGGCTACACCTTC. This gives the protein CASSLPGGYGYTF.

The chain joins TRBV5-6 to TRBJ2-5, with D possibly matching TRBD1 (5 bases). This CDR3 has 15 amino acids. Trimming cost V 5 bases and J 4 bases, with 18 bases left between them. CDR1 and CDR2 (germline): SGHDT, YYEEEE. The CDR3 nucleotides read TGTGCCAGCAGTTGGCAGGGCCCCGTAGGAGAGACCCAGTACTTC. Amino acid sequence: CASSWQGPVGETQYF. Full variable domain (outside the CDR3, taken from reference TRBV5-6 and TRBJ2-5): DAGVTQSPTHLIKTRGQQVTLRCSPKSGHDTVSWYQQALGQGPQFIFQYYEEEERQRGNFPDRFSGHQFPNYSSELNVNALLLGDSALYLCASSWQGPVGETQYFGPGTRLLVL.

The chain joins TRBV6-1 to TRBJ2-2; TRBD2 matches at 7 bases. The CDR3 is 15 amino acids. The V gene end was trimmed by 2 bases and the J gene end by 5 bases; junction bases not matched to a gene: 5. CDR1 is MNHNS and CDR2 is SASEGT in the germline V gene. The CDR3 protein is CASSERLGGTGELFF. The CDR3 coding sequence is TGTGCCAGCAGTGAACGACTGGGGGGGACCGGGGAGCTGTTTTTT.

This clone was detected only once. The gene calls are TRBV5-1 and TRBJ2-7; TRBD1 matches 8 bases. Germline V gene data show CDR1 as SGHRS and CDR2 as YFSETQ. The V and J ends lost 4 bases and 5 bases, in that order; junction bases with no gene match: 5. The CDR3 has 13 amino acids. For the CDR3, the DNA is TGCGCCAGCAGCCCGGACAGGGTAAACGAGCAGTACTTC. Its translation: CASSPDRVNEQYF.

The genes are TRBV9 and TRBJ2-3; 11 bases map to TRBD1. With 4 bases clipped from V and 8 bases from J, the junction kept 12 bases outside the gene matches. The CDR3 totals 16 residues. CDR1 and CDR2 (germline): SGDLS, YYNGEE. The CDR3 DNA reads TGTGCCAGCAGCCCGCCCGGGACAGGGGGATCAAGTACGCAGTATTTT. Its translation is CASSPPGTGGSSTQYF. Full variable domain (remainder filled in from reference TRBV9 and TRBJ2-3): DSGVTQTPKHLITATGQRVTLRCSPRSGDLSVYWYQQSLDQGLQFLIQYYNGEERAKGNILERFSAQQFPDLHSELNLSSLELGDSALYFCASSPPGTGGSSTQYFGPGTRLTVL.

The chain employs TRBV2 and TRBJ1-5; D unresolved. This CDR3 has 14 residues. Deletions cut 3 bases from V and 7 bases from J, with 13 bases between. Per the germline V gene, CDR1 is SNHLY and CDR2 is FYNNEI. CDR3 coding DNA: TGTGCCAGCAGTGACAGGCGGGGAAAACAGCCCCAGCATTTT. Protein sequence: CASSDRRGKQPQHF.

CDR3 coding DNA: TGTGCCAGCAGTTACTCGCCTAGCGGGAGGACTGATACGCAGTATTTT. It yields the protein CASSYSPSGRTDTQYF. The chain employs TRBV6-2 or TRBV6-3 and TRBJ2-3; 11 bases align to TRBD2. Germline V gene data show CDR1 as MNHEY and CDR2 as SVGEGT. V dropped 0 bases and J dropped 6; count of bases not matched to a gene: 5. This CDR3 comprises 16 residues.

The rearrangement links TRBV7-2 to TRBJ1-3, with D perhaps matching TRBD1 (6 bases). Looked up from germline, CDR1 is SGHTA and CDR2 is FQGNSA. This CDR3 is 17 amino acids long. V was shortened by 5 bases and J by 2 bases, with 19 bases between the two germline ends. DNA of the CDR3: TGTGCCAGCAGCCGGACCGGGACATTTGGACCTGGAAACACCATATATTTT. Its protein is CASSRTGTFGPGNTIYF.

The gene calls are TRBV7-3 and TRBJ2-3; TRBD1 matches at 8 bases. The length of the CDR3 is 18 residues. The J segment lost 6 bases and the V segment lost 2 bases, leaving 16 bases of the junction unmatched. Germline CDR1 and CDR2: SGHTA and FQGTGA. CDR3 in amino acids: CASSLGARTGIRSDTQYF. CDR3 DNA sequence: TGTGCCAGCAGCTTAGGCGCCAGGACAGGGATTAGGTCGGATACGCAGTATTTT.

J is TRBJ2-1 and V is TRBV5-1; TRBD2 might be the D (7 bases). This CDR3 has 14 amino acids. Trimming removed 3 bases from V and 10 bases from J, with 17 bases in between. The germline gives CDR1 SGHRS, CDR2 YFSETQ. For the CDR3, the DNA is TGCGCCAGCAGCTGGGCGGAGGGGGGGCGCGAGCAGTTCTTC. Amino acids: CASSWAEGGREQFF.